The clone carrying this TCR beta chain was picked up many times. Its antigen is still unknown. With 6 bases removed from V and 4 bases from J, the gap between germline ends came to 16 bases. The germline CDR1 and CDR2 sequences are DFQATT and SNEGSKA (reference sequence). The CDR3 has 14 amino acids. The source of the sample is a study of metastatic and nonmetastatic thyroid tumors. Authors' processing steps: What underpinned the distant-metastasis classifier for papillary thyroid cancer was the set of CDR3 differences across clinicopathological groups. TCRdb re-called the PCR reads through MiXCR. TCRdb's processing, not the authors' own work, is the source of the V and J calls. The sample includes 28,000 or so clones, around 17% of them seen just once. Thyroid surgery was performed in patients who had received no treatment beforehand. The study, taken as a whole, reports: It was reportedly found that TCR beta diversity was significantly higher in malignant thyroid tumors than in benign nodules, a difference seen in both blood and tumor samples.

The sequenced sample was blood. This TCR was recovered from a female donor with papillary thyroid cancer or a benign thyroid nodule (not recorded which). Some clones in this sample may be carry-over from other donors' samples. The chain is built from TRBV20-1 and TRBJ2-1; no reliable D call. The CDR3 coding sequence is TGCAGTGCCTACCCAATACGAAGATACAATGAGCAGTTCTTC. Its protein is CSAYPIRRYNEQFF.